Listed here are 27 T cell receptor beta chains from one sample, sequenced in a study of cytomegalovirus exposure and HLA in healthy donors. Both 60 Vbeta primers and 13 Jbeta primers went into the PCR. Clones were read by immunoSEQ multiplex PCR, and TCRdb kept only the in-frame ones, dropping some. The sample contains about 160,000 clones, roughly 84% of which appear only once. Sequenced sample: PBMCs. The receptors shown here come from a young man in good health and CMV-seropositive.

This rearrangement joins TRBV11-3 to TRBJ2-1; 9 nucleotides agree with TRBD2. In germline, CDR1 is SGHNT, CDR2 YENEEA. This CDR3 has 15 residues. Germline trimming cut 4 bases from V and 4 bases from J; bases unmatched to any gene: 5. This CDR3 reads CASSSLAGDYNEQFF. In DNA, the CDR3 is TGTGCCAGCAGCTCTTTAGCGGGGGATTACAATGAGCAGTTCTTC.

This chain links TRBV6-5 with TRBJ1-2, with 8 bases lining up with TRBD1. CDR1 MNHEY and CDR2 SVGAGI come from the germline V gene. V dropped 5 bases and J dropped 7; count of bases not matched to a gene: 3. There are 12 residues in the CDR3. DNA for the CDR3: TGTGCCAGCAGTCTCACAGGGGGTGGCTACACCTTC. Translated, it gives CASSLTGGGYTF.

This clone was seen once. V and J are TRBV4-2 and TRBJ1-6; TRBD1 might be the D (6 bases). The CDR3 is made up of 15 amino acids. CDR1 is LGHNA and CDR2 is YNFKEQ in the germline V gene. V was shortened by 3 bases and J by 7 bases, with 13 bases between the two germline ends. The CDR3 region is CASSQYRDMNSPLHF. DNA for the CDR3: TGTGCCAGCAGCCAGTATAGGGACATGAATTCACCCCTCCACTTT.

This clone showed up just a few times. This chain links TRBV5-1 with TRBJ2-5; possibly TRBD2 for D (6 bases). The length of the CDR3 is 13 residues. Germline values: CDR1 SGHRS, CDR2 YFSETQ. Trimming removed 4 bases from V and 5 bases from J, with 12 bases in between. The CDR3 region has the DNA TGCGCCAGCAGCCCTGGGACTTACGAGACCCAGTACTTC. This sequence encodes CASSPGTYETQYF.

This sequence joins TRBV5-8 and TRBJ2-1; 10 bases line up with TRBD2. The CDR3 is made up of 17 amino acids. With V trimmed by 0 bases and J by 3 bases, 6 bases remained unmatched. The V gene's germline CDR1 is SGHTS and CDR2 YDEGEE. CDR3 in DNA: TGTGCCAGCAGCTTGGGAAGTAGCGGGGGGTACTACAATGAGCAGTTCTTC. Translating gives CASSLGSSGGYYNEQFF.

V gene TRBV5-1 combines with J gene TRBJ2-5, with 12 bases aligning to TRBD2. The CDR3 is 16 residues long. Germline V gene data show CDR1 as SGHRS and CDR2 as YFSETQ. Trimming cost V 1 base and J 3 bases; bases outside gene matches: 4. The CDR3 region is CASSLSPSGGEETQYF. The CDR3 DNA reads as TGCGCCAGCAGCTTGTCCCCTAGCGGGGGGGAAGAGACCCAGTACTTC.

The genes are TRBV5-5 and TRBJ1-2; 10 bases map to TRBD1. Trimming removed 5 bases from V and 4 bases from J; junction bases left unmatched: 11. CDR1 and CDR2 from the germline V gene are SGHKS and YYEKEE (reference sequence). The CDR3 covers 16 residues. The CDR3 loop reads CASRAGQGTGLYGYTF. For the CDR3, the DNA is TGTGCCAGCAGGGCGGGACAGGGGACGGGCCTCTATGGCTACACCTTC.

The rearrangement joins TRBV10-3 to TRBJ2-5; TRBD1 aligns across 7 bases. With V trimmed by 6 bases and J by 5 bases, 6 bases remained unmatched. The CDR3 sequence is 13 residues long. Germline values: CDR1 ENHRY, CDR2 SYGVKD. CDR3 sequence reads: CAIRPGGEETQYF. The CDR3, as DNA: TGTGCCATCAGGCCAGGGGGTGAGGAGACCCAGTACTTC.

V usage is TRBV5-4 and J usage is TRBJ2-7; 7 bases fit TRBD1. The CDR3 runs 15 residues. Germline V gene data show CDR1 as SGHNT and CDR2 as YYREEE (reference sequence). J was trimmed by 3 bases and V by 2 bases; bases with no gene match: 8. For the CDR3, the DNA is TGTGCCAGCAGCTTCCAACAGGGGACGTACTACGAGCAGTACTTC. Translating gives CASSFQQGTYYEQYF.

CDR3 residues: CASSLGHQINQPQHF. The CDR3, as DNA: TGTGCCAGTAGTTTGGGACACCAAATCAATCAGCCCCAGCATTTT. The chain couples TRBV19 to TRBJ1-5; D is possibly TRBD1 (6 bases). The V gene's germline CDR1 is LNHDA and CDR2 SQIVND (reference sequence). The CDR3 length is 15 residues. The V end lost 5 bases, the J end lost 3 bases, and 14 bases lay between the germline ends.

J is TRBJ1-1 and V is TRBV6-1; D perhaps matches TRBD1 (5 bases). Trimming shortened V by 4 bases and J by 4 bases, and 10 bases separated the two germline ends. The CDR3 contains 13 residues. The germline gives CDR1 MNHNS, CDR2 SASEGT. CDR3 region: CASSAVGGTEAFF. The CDR3 nucleotides are TGTGCCAGCAGTGCCGTCGGGGGCACTGAAGCTTTCTTT.

This chain connects TRBV6-5 to TRBJ2-5; 10 nucleotides match TRBD2. The CDR3 has 15 residues. J gave up 4 bases and V 8 bases, and 10 bases lay outside the gene matches. Germline-derived CDR1 and CDR2 are MNHEY and SVGAGI. The CDR3 sequence: CASGSGGRVGETQYF. The CDR3 DNA sequence: TGTGCCAGCGGTAGCGGGGGGAGAGTAGGAGAGACCCAGTACTTC.

V usage is TRBV6-1 and J usage is TRBJ2-7, with 7 nucleotides matching TRBD1. Per the germline V gene, CDR1 is MNHNS and CDR2 is SASEGT. This CDR3 comprises 14 residues. The J segment lost 3 bases and the V segment lost 9 bases, leaving 11 bases of the junction unmatched. The CDR3: CASFPGGFIYEQYF. The CDR3 bases are TGTGCCAGTTTTCCAGGGGGTTTTATCTACGAGCAGTACTTC.

The CDR3 loop reads CASSAPGSSYNEQFF. The CDR3 DNA reads TGTGCCAGCAGCGCCCCGGGGAGCTCCTACAATGAGCAGTTCTTC. The chain combines TRBV9 with TRBJ2-1, with a possible D match to TRBD2 (5 bases). Per the germline V gene, CDR1 is SGDLS and CDR2 is YYNGEE. Trimming pared 3 bases from V and 0 bases from J, leaving 10 bases between. The CDR3 sequence is 15 residues long.

The J gene is TRBJ2-3, the V gene TRBV27, with 11 bases identical to TRBD2. The CDR3 spans 16 residues. The V gene's germline CDR1 is MNHEY and CDR2 SMNVEV (reference sequence). Trimming at V came to 6 bases and at J to 5 bases, leaving 10 bases not matched to a gene. The CDR3 DNA follows: TGTGCCAGCAGGCTGCTAGCGGGGGGTCGAGGAGATACGCAGTATTTT. Its protein product is CASRLLAGGRGDTQYF.

The chain's CDR3 is CASSPTTGSNEKLFF. As DNA, the CDR3 is TGTGCCAGCAGTCCCACTACAGGGAGTAATGAAAAACTGTTTTTT. This chain joins TRBV5-4 and TRBJ1-4; a weak D match, TRBD1 (6 bases). The CDR3 length is 15 residues. CDR1 SGHNT and CDR2 YYREEE come from the germline V gene (reference sequence). Trimming removed 5 bases at V and 4 bases at J, with 15 bases between.

The rearrangement links TRBV28 to TRBJ2-1, with TRBD1 matching 8 bases. CDR1 and CDR2 (germline): MDHEN, SYDVKM. The length of the CDR3 is 16 residues. The trim removed 3 bases at V and 8 bases at J, leaving 12 bases unmatched. The CDR3 loop is CASSLAGTGPEDEQFF. As DNA, the CDR3 is TGTGCCAGCAGTTTGGCCGGGACAGGTCCCGAAGATGAGCAGTTCTTC. Looking up the rest from reference TRBV28 and TRBJ2-1 gives the full variable domain: DVKVTQSSRYLVKRTGEKVFLECVQDMDHENMFWYRQDPGLGLRLIYFSYDVKMKEKGDIPEGYSVSREKKERFSLILESASTNQTSMYLCASSLAGTGPEDEQFFGPGTRLTVL.

The sample holds a few counts of this clone. The chain couples TRBV4-1 to TRBJ2-5, with TRBD2 matching over 8 bases. V dropped 5 bases and J dropped 4; count of bases not matched to a gene: 9. The CDR3 has 15 residues. The germline gives CDR1 MGHRA, CDR2 YSYEKL. The DNA for the CDR3 is TGCGCCAGCAGCTTTCCGGGACTAGAGGTAGAGACCCAGTACTTC. Its protein is CASSFPGLEVETQYF.

The chain carries TRBV2 and TRBJ2-3, with D perhaps TRBD1 (5 bases). The CDR3 is 14 residues long. The germline CDR1 and CDR2 sequences are SNHLY and FYNNEI. The V and J ends lost 6 bases and 5 bases respectively, with 15 bases between them. CDR3 sequence: CASSRSSTGDTQYF. CDR3 bases: TGTGCCAGCAGCAGGAGCTCAACAGGAGATACGCAGTATTTT.

V and J are TRBV11-2 and TRBJ2-5; 11 positions agree with TRBD1. This CDR3 is 15 amino acids long. Germline lookup yields CDR1 SGHAT and CDR2 FQNNGV. The V segment lost 5 bases and the J segment 5 bases; nucleotides outside the gene matches: 7. The CDR3 here is CASSGGQGAMETQYF. The CDR3 DNA sequence: TGTGCCAGCAGCGGCGGACAGGGGGCTATGGAGACCCAGTACTTC.

The chain recombines TRBV7-2 with TRBJ2-1; 8 bases fit TRBD2. The CDR3 sequence is 15 residues long. V was pared by 5 bases and J by 4 bases, with 7 bases of the junction left unmatched. The germline CDR1 and CDR2 sequences are SGHTA and FQGNSA. The DNA for the CDR3 is TGTGCCAGCAGCGCGAGCGGGGGTTGGTACAATGAGCAGTTCTTC. Protein product: CASSASGGWYNEQFF. Variable domain in full (rest from reference TRBV7-2 and TRBJ2-1): GAGVSQSPSNKVTEKGKDVELRCDPISGHTALYWYRQSLGQGLEFLIYFQGNSAPDKSGLPSDRFSAERTGGSVSTLTIQRTQQEDSAVYLCASSASGGWYNEQFFGPGTRLTVL.

The chain joins TRBV6-1 to TRBJ1-4, with TRBD1 matching over 9 bases. Trimming removed 10 bases from V and 7 bases from J; junction bases left unmatched: 7. This CDR3 has 13 amino acids. Germline lookup yields CDR1 MNHNS and CDR2 SASEGT. CDR3 sequence: CATEGTGTEKLFF. CDR3 coding DNA: TGTGCCACCGAAGGGACAGGGACTGAAAAACTGTTTTTT.

The chain carries TRBV18 and TRBJ2-7; 7 nucleotides agree with TRBD1. Germline assignment: CDR1 KGHSH and CDR2 LQKENI. CDR3 length: 16 amino acids. The ends lost 3 bases at V and 2 bases at J; junction bases unmatched: 10. The CDR3 here is CASSPSTGTRTYEQYF. The CDR3 DNA follows: TGTGCCAGCTCACCGTCGACAGGGACCCGTACCTACGAGCAGTACTTC.

The chain is built from TRBV7-2 and TRBJ2-7, with TRBD2 matching over 11 bases. The CDR3 covers 16 residues. With V trimmed by 3 bases and J by 0 bases, 4 bases remained unmatched. Germline lookup yields CDR1 SGHTA and CDR2 FQGNSA. The CDR3 DNA reads TGTGCCAGCAGCTTTCCGACTAGCGGGGCCTCCTACGAGCAGTACTTC. Translation gives CASSFPTSGASYEQYF.

DNA for the CDR3: TGCGCCAGCAGCTCGGGAGAGGATTCCTATAATTCACCCCTCCACTTT. Amino acid sequence: CASSSGEDSYNSPLHF. The chain combines TRBV5-1 with TRBJ1-6; D call uncertain. The CDR3 spans 16 residues. V was pared by 3 bases and J by 1 base, with 11 bases between. Germline-derived CDR1 and CDR2 are SGHRS and YFSETQ. Supplemented by reference TRBV5-1 and TRBJ1-6, the full variable domain reads KAGVTQTPRYLIKTRGQQVTLSCSPISGHRSVSWYQQTPGQGLQFLFEYFSETQRNKGNFPGRFSGRQFSNSRSEMNVSTLELGDSALYLCASSSGEDSYNSPLHFGNGTRLTVT.

This rearrangement joins TRBV7-2 to TRBJ2-7; the match to TRBD1 covers 7 bases. V gave up 4 bases and J gave up 3 bases; unmatched junction bases: 6. Germline values: CDR1 SGHTA, CDR2 FQGNSA. The length of the CDR3 is 14 residues. CDR3 protein: CASSYDRVGYEQYF. CDR3 nucleotides: TGTGCCAGCAGCTACGACAGGGTGGGCTACGAGCAGTACTTC.

The CDR3 here is CASVGVGGVYQETQYF. DNA of the CDR3: TGTGCCAGCGTGGGTGTGGGCGGGGTGTATCAAGAGACCCAGTACTTC. The rearrangement joins TRBV6-8 to TRBJ2-5; the D gene is possibly TRBD2 (6 bases). From germline, CDR1 is MNHGY and CDR2 SAAAGT. Trimming shortened V by 8 bases and J by 2 bases, and 21 bases separated the two germline ends. CDR3 length equals 16 residues.